The next 18 T cell receptor beta chains were all read from a single sample in a study of cytomegalovirus exposure and HLA in healthy donors. Sequencing was performed with immunoSEQ multiplex PCR; in TCRdb, only in-frame clones are kept and a portion is missing. In the table there are about 130,000 clones, approximately 92% of which are singletons. Source material: PBMCs. These receptors were obtained from a woman between 18 and 30 years old in good health and CMV-seropositive.

This clone has only one observation. The rearrangement joins TRBV11-2 to TRBJ2-5; no definite D call. V gave up 0 bases and J gave up 4 bases, with 12 bases separating them. Germline V gene lookup returns CDR1 SGHAT and CDR2 FQNNGV. The CDR3 contains 15 residues. The CDR3 region is CASSLDGRGGETQYF. The CDR3 DNA follows: TGTGCCAGCAGCTTAGACGGTAGAGGTGGAGAGACCCAGTACTTC.

The V and J genes are TRBV2 and TRBJ1-5; TRBD1 might be the D (5 bases). This CDR3 is built from 16 residues. V dropped 4 bases and J dropped 0 bases, with 13 bases sitting between them. Germline lookup yields CDR1 SNHLY and CDR2 FYNNEI. The CDR3 sequence is CASSADSRYSNQPQHF. The CDR3, as DNA: TGTGCCAGCAGTGCTGACAGTCGATATAGCAATCAGCCCCAGCATTTT.

The chain couples TRBV10-3 to TRBJ2-3; perhaps TRBD2 as D (5 bases). Trimming cost V 4 bases and J 4 bases, with 9 bases left between them. The CDR3 sequence is 13 residues long. CDR1 is ENHRY and CDR2 is SYGVKD in the germline V gene. The CDR3: CAISGGSADTQYF. The CDR3 DNA sequence: TGTGCCATCAGTGGGGGTAGCGCAGATACGCAGTATTTT.

V gene TRBV10-3 combines with J gene TRBJ2-7, with TRBD2 as a possible D gene (6 bases). Germline V gene lookup returns CDR1 ENHRY and CDR2 SYGVKD. CDR3 length: 14 residues. Trimming stripped 8 bases from V and 2 bases from J, with 16 bases between. The chain's CDR3 is CAILEGQGAYEQYF. The CDR3 nucleotides are TGTGCCATCCTGGAGGGTCAAGGGGCCTACGAGCAGTACTTC.

The genes are TRBV4-3 and TRBJ1-4; D is unresolved. The V gene's germline CDR1 is LGHNA and CDR2 YSLEER. Trimming took 4 bases from V and 2 from J, leaving 11 bases between them. This CDR3 contains 15 residues. CDR3 loop: CASSRLTGTNEKLFF. The CDR3 DNA sequence: TGCGCCAGCAGCCGCCTGACTGGGACTAATGAAAAACTGTTTTTT.

This rearrangement joins TRBV10-3 to TRBJ1-1, with D possibly TRBD1 on 5 matching bases. With 4 bases removed from V and 4 bases from J, the gap between germline ends came to 10 bases. This CDR3 is built from 13 residues. Germline lookup yields CDR1 ENHRY and CDR2 SYGVKD. The CDR3 here is CAISGVGGTEAFF. CDR3 DNA sequence: TGTGCCATCAGTGGTGTGGGGGGCACTGAAGCTTTCTTT.

This sequence joins TRBV27 and TRBJ1-5; the D gene is possibly TRBD1 (6 bases). CDR1 and CDR2 from the germline V gene are MNHEY and SMNVEV (reference sequence). Trimming pared 1 base from V and 3 bases from J, leaving 13 bases between. The CDR3 totals 16 residues. This CDR3 reads CASSLYFGQSNQPQHF. The CDR3 DNA follows: TGTGCCAGCAGTTTATACTTCGGACAGTCCAATCAGCCCCAGCATTTT.

The chain employs TRBV27 and TRBJ1-5, with D unresolved. CDR3 length: 14 amino acids. Germline CDR1 and CDR2: MNHEY and SMNVEV (reference sequence). Trimming removed 0 bases at V and 4 bases at J, with 7 bases between. The DNA for the CDR3 is TGTGCCAGCAGTTTATCGGGCCTAAATCAGCCCCAGCATTTT. The encoded protein is CASSLSGLNQPQHF.

This clone was detected a few times. The V and J genes are TRBV5-6 and TRBJ1-6; tentatively, D is TRBD1 (5 bases). The germline CDR1 and CDR2 sequences are SGHDT and YYEEEE. The CDR3 contains 13 residues. V lost 0 bases and J 7 bases, leaving 5 bases between the germline ends. The CDR3 is CASSLAGNSPLHF. The CDR3 DNA reads as TGTGCCAGCAGCTTGGCAGGGAATTCACCCCTCCACTTT.

As DNA, the CDR3 is TGCGCCAGCAGCCAAGCCCCGTTAGTCGGTGCGAGCAATCAGCCCCAGCATTTT. It codes for CASSQAPLVGASNQPQHF. This chain joins TRBV4-1 and TRBJ1-5; D gene uncertain. The CDR3 totals 18 residues. From germline, CDR1 is MGHRA and CDR2 YSYEKL. Trimming pared 1 base from V and 1 base from J, leaving 17 bases between.

The chain recombines TRBV28 with TRBJ2-7, with a possible D match to TRBD1 (6 bases). CDR1 is MDHEN and CDR2 is SYDVKM in the germline V gene. This CDR3 region has 16 residues. The V gene lost 1 base and the J gene lost 0 bases, with 13 bases spanning the gap. This CDR3 reads CASSLYWTASSYEQYF. As DNA, the CDR3 is TGTGCCAGCAGTTTATATTGGACAGCGAGCTCCTACGAGCAGTACTTC.

V is TRBV19 and J is TRBJ2-1; the D gene is possibly TRBD1 (6 bases). The V end lost 4 bases, the J end lost 2 bases, and 15 bases lay between the germline ends. Germline V gene data show CDR1 as LNHDA and CDR2 as SQIVND (reference sequence). CDR3 size: 16 residues. The CDR3 region is CASSNTGYEPYNEQFF. The CDR3 DNA sequence: TGTGCCAGTAGTAACACAGGGTATGAGCCCTACAATGAGCAGTTCTTC.

The genes are TRBV2 and TRBJ2-3; possibly TRBD2 for D (6 bases). The germline V gene has CDR1 SNHLY and CDR2 FYNNEI. The CDR3 extends over 12 amino acids. Trimming took 5 bases from V and 5 from J, leaving 8 bases between them. The CDR3 DNA sequence: TGTGCCAGCAGTTTGGAGGGAGATACGCAGTATTTT. As protein: CASSLEGDTQYF.

The rearrangement uses TRBV6-1 and TRBJ1-5; D unclear. The CDR3 is 15 amino acids. Germline lookup yields CDR1 MNHNS and CDR2 SASEGT. The ends were cut back, 6 bases at V and 0 bases at J, with 12 bases in the middle. The CDR3 nucleotides are TGTGCCAGCAGGAACAGAAGTATTAGCAATCAGCCCCAGCATTTT. Residues: CASRNRSISNQPQHF.

V is TRBV7-2 and J is TRBJ2-7; 13 nucleotides match TRBD2. The CDR3 has 15 residues. The germline gives CDR1 SGHTA, CDR2 FQGNSA. The V gene end was trimmed by 5 bases and the J gene end by 6 bases; junction bases not matched to a gene: 7. The CDR3: CASSALTSGGSEQYF. The CDR3 coding sequence is TGTGCCAGCAGCGCCCTGACTAGCGGGGGGTCCGAGCAGTACTTC.

The CDR3 loop is CASSLPGGTYEQYF. The CDR3 DNA reads as TGTGCCAGCAGCTTGCCGGGGGGAACCTACGAGCAGTACTTC. V and J are TRBV7-9 and TRBJ2-7; 7 bases align to TRBD2. The germline gives CDR1 SEHNR, CDR2 FQNEAQ (reference sequence). The ends lost 3 bases at V and 2 bases at J; junction bases unmatched: 4. There are 14 residues in the CDR3.

V is TRBV19 and J is TRBJ1-2, with D unclear. Germline V CDR1 and CDR2: LNHDA, SQIVND (reference sequence). This CDR3 region has 17 residues. V gave up 0 bases and J gave up 4 bases, with 18 bases separating them. The CDR3 nucleotides are TGTGCCAGTAGTATAGATCGGGGAGGCATCGGCTCCTATGGCTACACCTTC. Amino acid sequence: CASSIDRGGIGSYGYTF.

This CDR3 is CASSLGILAGYNEQFF. CDR3 DNA sequence: TGCGCCAGCAGCCTGGGGATACTAGCGGGGTACAATGAGCAGTTCTTC. The rearrangement joins TRBV4-1 to TRBJ2-1; 10 bases match TRBD2. The CDR3 consists of 16 residues. Germline assignment: CDR1 MGHRA and CDR2 YSYEKL. The V segment lost 4 bases and the J segment 4 bases; nucleotides outside the gene matches: 7.